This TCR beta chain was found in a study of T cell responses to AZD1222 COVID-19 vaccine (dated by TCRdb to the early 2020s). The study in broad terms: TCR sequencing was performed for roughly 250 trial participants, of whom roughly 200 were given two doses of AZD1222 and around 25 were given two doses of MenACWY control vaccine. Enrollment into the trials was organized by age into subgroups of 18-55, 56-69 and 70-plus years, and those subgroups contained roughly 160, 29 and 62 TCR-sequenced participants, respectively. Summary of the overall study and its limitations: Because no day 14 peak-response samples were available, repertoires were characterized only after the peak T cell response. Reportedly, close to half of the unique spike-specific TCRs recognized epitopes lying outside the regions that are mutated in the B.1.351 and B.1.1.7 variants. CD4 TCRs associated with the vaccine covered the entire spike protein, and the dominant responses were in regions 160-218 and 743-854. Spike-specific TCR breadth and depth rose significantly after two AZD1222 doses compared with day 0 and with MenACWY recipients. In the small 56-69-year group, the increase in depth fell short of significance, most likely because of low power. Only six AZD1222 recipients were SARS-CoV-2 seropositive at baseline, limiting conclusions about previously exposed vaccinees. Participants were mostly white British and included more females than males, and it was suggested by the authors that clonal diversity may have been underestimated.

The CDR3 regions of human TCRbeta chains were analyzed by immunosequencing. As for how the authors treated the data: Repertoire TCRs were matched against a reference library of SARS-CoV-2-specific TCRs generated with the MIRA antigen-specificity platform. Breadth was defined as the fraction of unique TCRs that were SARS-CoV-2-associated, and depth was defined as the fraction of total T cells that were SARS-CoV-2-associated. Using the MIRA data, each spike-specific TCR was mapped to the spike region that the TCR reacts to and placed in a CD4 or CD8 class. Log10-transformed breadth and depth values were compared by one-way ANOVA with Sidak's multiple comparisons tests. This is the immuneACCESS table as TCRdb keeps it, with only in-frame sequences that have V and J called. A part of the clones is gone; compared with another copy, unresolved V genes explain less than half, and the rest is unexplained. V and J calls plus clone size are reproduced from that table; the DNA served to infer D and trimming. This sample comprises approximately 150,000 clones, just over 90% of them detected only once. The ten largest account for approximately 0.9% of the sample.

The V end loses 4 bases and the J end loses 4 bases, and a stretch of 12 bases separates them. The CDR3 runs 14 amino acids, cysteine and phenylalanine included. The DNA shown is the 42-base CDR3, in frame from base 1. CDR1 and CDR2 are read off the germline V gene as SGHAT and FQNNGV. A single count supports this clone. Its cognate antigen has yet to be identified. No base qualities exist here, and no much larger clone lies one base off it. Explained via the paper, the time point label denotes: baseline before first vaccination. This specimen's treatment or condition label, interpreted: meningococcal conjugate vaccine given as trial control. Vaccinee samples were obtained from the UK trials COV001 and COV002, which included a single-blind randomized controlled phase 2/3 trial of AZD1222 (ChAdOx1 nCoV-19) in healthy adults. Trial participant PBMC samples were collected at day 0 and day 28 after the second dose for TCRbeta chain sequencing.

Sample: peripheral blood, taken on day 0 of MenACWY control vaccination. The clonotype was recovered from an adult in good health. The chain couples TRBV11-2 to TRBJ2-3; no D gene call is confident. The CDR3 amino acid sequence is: CASSSRTFADTQYF. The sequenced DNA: TGTGCCAGCAGCTCACGGACCTTTGCAGATACGCAGTATTTT. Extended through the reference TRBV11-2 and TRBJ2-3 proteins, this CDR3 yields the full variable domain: EAGVAQSPRYKIIEKRQSVAFWCNPISGHATLYWYQQILGQGPKLLIQFQNNGVVDDSQLPKDRFSAERLKGVDSTLKIQPAKLEDSAVYLCASSSRTFADTQYFGPGTRLTVL.